This T cell receptor beta chain was recovered during a study of blood T cell repertoires in COVID-19. The wider study: Whether acute or convalescent, the COVID-19 samples came from the United States, Italy and Spain. The cDNA or gDNA used as material had been derived from T cells, B-cell-depleted T cells, or PBMCs.

Germline assignment: CDR1 SGHVS and CDR2 FNYEAQ. The J segment lost 1 base and the V segment lost 5 bases, leaving 5 bases of the junction unmatched. CDR3 size: 15 residues. The protocol was immunoSEQ multiplex PCR, while the TCRdb copy is restricted to in-frame clones and leaves out a portion. The table records 100,000 to 140,000 clones, approximately 90% of them present only once. This receptor was obtained from a man aged 50 to 59 with active or convalescent COVID-19. Specimen: peripheral blood. V gene TRBV7-6 combines with J gene TRBJ1-1; 9 nucleotides match TRBD1. The CDR3 nucleotides are TGTGCCAGCAGCGAAACGGGACAGGGGAACACTGAAGCTTTCTTT. It yields the protein CASSETGQGNTEAFF.